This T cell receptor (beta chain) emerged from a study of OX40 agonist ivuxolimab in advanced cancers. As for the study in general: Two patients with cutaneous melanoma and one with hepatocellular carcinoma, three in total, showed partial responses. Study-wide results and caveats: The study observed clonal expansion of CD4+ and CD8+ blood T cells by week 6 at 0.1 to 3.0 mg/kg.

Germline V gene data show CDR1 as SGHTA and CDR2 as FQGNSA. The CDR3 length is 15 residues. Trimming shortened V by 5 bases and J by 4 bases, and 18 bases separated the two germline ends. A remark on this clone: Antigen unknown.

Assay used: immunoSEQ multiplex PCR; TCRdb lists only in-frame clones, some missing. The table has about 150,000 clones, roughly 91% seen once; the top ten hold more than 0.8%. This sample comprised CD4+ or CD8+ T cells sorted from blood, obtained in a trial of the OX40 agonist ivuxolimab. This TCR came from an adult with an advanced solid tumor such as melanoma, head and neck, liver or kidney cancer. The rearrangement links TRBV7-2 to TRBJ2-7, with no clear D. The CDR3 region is CASSPLRYRSYEQYF. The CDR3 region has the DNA TGTGCCAGCAGCCCTCTCAGGTACCGGTCATACGAGCAGTACTTC.